Below, 2 T cell receptor beta chains from the same sample are listed, as sequenced in a study of CD8+ T cells in alopecia areata. In each case, RNA was isolated and then reverse transcribed into cDNA as the sequencing template. Generated by immunoSEQ multiplex PCR, the TCRdb table keeps only in-frame clones and is missing some. Of under 200,000 clones in the sample, 50% to 65% were seen once. Treatment specified: oral pan-JAK inhibitor, 5-10 mg twice daily. The sample was CD4+ T cells sorted from blood, taken at week 24, from a patient treated with tofacitinib. The receptors stem from a human donor with alopecia areata.

On this clone: The germline gene is not matched at one end of the junction; a read error may be the cause. The chain combines TRBV7-7 with TRBJ2-1; TRBD2 agrees at 10 bases. The CDR3 has 15 residues. Germline V lookup: CDR1 SSHAT, CDR2 FNYEAQ (reference sequence). CDR3 DNA: TGTGCTAGCAGCATAGGACTAGCGGCGTACAATGAGCAGTTCTTC. This gives the protein CASSIGLAAYNEQFF.

CDR3 amino acids: CASRTVRGSTDTQYF. The CDR3 DNA follows: TGCGCCAGCAGGACGGTGCGGGGGAGCACAGATACGCAGTATTTT. The rearrangement joins TRBV5-1 to TRBJ2-3, with 7 bases matching TRBD2. V trimming: 5 bases; J trimming: 0 bases; junction bases outside the gene matches: 6. This CDR3 contains 15 residues. The germline V gene encodes CDR1 SGHRS and CDR2 YFSETQ.